These T cell receptor beta chains were read from a single sample in a study of regulatory T cells in long-lasting Graves disease. From the multiplex PCR reads, TCRdb called clonotypes with MiXCR, one entry per CDR3 protein. The table has 520,000 or so distinct CDR3 sequences, 12% seen once. The same data also went into a second study, on T cells in Graves' hyperthyroidism and ophthalmopathy.

The sample was peripheral blood mononuclear cells (PBMCs), taken at new diagnosis, from a patient treated with antithyroid drugs. The receptors shown here come from a woman aged 30 to 39 with Graves disease. CDR3s include the opening cysteine and the closing phenylalanine or tryptophan. A D gene is named only where the DNA matches it firmly. Not every row has a clone size; where given, it reads once, few, many or a size class.

J gene: TRBJ2-5; clone size: .; D gene: TRBD2; V gene: TRBV9; CDR3 protein: CASSAGLAGGPKWQETQYF; CDR3 DNA: TGTGCCAGCAGCGCAGGACTAGCGGGAGGGCCGAAGTGGCAAGAGACCCAGTACTTC
J gene: TRBJ2-3; clone size: few; D gene: .; V gene: TRBV7-3; CDR3 protein: CASSPGQSQYF; CDR3 DNA: TGTGCCAGCAGCCCCGGACAGTCGCAGTATTTT
J gene: TRBJ1-5; clone size: many; D gene: TRBD1; V gene: TRBV19; CDR3 protein: CASSKYADRAGNQPQHF; CDR3 DNA: TGTGCCAGTAGTAAATATGCGGACAGGGCGGGAAATCAGCCCCAGCATTTT
J gene: TRBJ2-3; clone size: many; D gene: .; V gene: TRBV20-1; CDR3 protein: CSARAFQGIFTDTQYF; CDR3 DNA: TGCAGTGCTAGAGCCTTCCAGGGAATCTTCACAGATACGCAGTATTTT
J gene: TRBJ2-1; clone size: few; D gene: .; V gene: TRBV4-3; CDR3 protein: CASSQDLVNNEQFF; CDR3 DNA: TGCGCCAGCAGCCAAGATTTAGTTAACAATGAGCAGTTCTTC
J gene: TRBJ1-6; clone size: .; D gene: .; V gene: TRBV19; CDR3 protein: CASREWGRENSPLHF; CDR3 DNA: TGTGCCAGTAGGGAGTGGGGCAGGGAGAATTCACCCCTCCACTTT
J gene: TRBJ2-7; clone size: many; D gene: .; V gene: TRBV11-2; CDR3 protein: CASSFSGADEQYF; CDR3 DNA: TGTGCCAGCAGCTTCTCAGGGGCTGACGAGCAGTACTTC
J gene: TRBJ2-2; clone size: .; D gene: .; V gene: TRBV7-8; CDR3 protein: CASSLLSAYTGELFF; CDR3 DNA: TGTGCCAGCAGCTTACTATCAGCTTACACCGGGGAGCTGTTTTTT
J gene: TRBJ2-1; clone size: .; D gene: TRBD2; V gene: TRBV9; CDR3 protein: CASSVGASGGAAQFF; CDR3 DNA: TGTGCCAGCAGCGTAGGCGCTAGCGGGGGGGCCGCGCAGTTCTTC
J gene: TRBJ2-2; clone size: many; D gene: TRBD2; V gene: TRBV15; CDR3 protein: CATSRDLASGVGGELFF; CDR3 DNA: TGTGCCACCAGCAGAGATCTTGCTAGCGGGGTCGGCGGGGAGCTGTTTTTT
J gene: TRBJ1-2; clone size: .; D gene: .; V gene: TRBV7-9; CDR3 protein: CASSLAPRLGGYTF; CDR3 DNA: TGTGCCAGCAGCTTAGCGCCCCGTCTCGGGGGCTACACCTTC
J gene: TRBJ2-1; clone size: .; D gene: .; V gene: TRBV7-2; CDR3 protein: CASSSRSLAHNEQFF; CDR3 DNA: TGTGCCAGCAGCTCACGGAGCCTGGCGCACAATGAGCAGTTCTTC
J gene: TRBJ2-7; clone size: .; D gene: TRBD2; V gene: TRBV4-3; CDR3 protein: CASSQGAGLAGTQYF; CDR3 DNA: TGCGCCAGCAGCCAAGGGGCGGGACTAGCGGGAACGCAGTACTTC
J gene: TRBJ2-1; clone size: many; D gene: TRBD1; V gene: TRBV3-1; CDR3 protein: CASSRTGVEQFF; CDR3 DNA: TGTGCCAGCAGCCGCACAGGGGTCGAGCAGTTCTTC
J gene: TRBJ1-1; clone size: .; D gene: .; V gene: TRBV7-2; CDR3 protein: CASSPQIGRWNTEAFF; CDR3 DNA: TGTGCCAGCAGCCCCCAGATTGGACGGTGGAACACTGAAGCTTTCTTT
J gene: TRBJ2-3; clone size: .; D gene: TRBD2; V gene: TRBV6-4; CDR3 protein: CASSDFGTSDTDTQYF; CDR3 DNA: TGTGCCAGCAGTGACTTTGGGACTAGCGACACAGATACGCAGTATTTT
J gene: TRBJ1-1; clone size: .; D gene: TRBD1; V gene: TRBV20-1; CDR3 protein: CSAQTGTAPEAFF; CDR3 DNA: TGCAGTGCCCAGACCGGGACAGCCCCTGAAGCTTTCTTT
J gene: TRBJ1-5; clone size: few; D gene: TRBD1; V gene: TRBV19; CDR3 protein: CASRDRYSNQPQHF; CDR3 DNA: TGTGCCAGCCGGGACAGATATAGCAATCAGCCCCAGCATTTT
J gene: TRBJ2-3; clone size: few; D gene: .; V gene: TRBV7-2; CDR3 protein: CASSLDGVSSFTDTQYF; CDR3 DNA: TGTGCCAGCAGCTTAGACGGGGTCAGCAGCTTCACAGATACGCAGTATTTT
J gene: TRBJ2-1; clone size: once; D gene: TRBD2; V gene: TRBV28; CDR3 protein: CASSFGGSMFGEQFF; CDR3 DNA: TGTGCCAGCAGTTTTGGCGGGAGCATGTTTGGTGAGCAGTTCTTC
J gene: TRBJ1-5; clone size: few; D gene: TRBD1; V gene: TRBV18; CDR3 protein: CASSPGADRVQPQHF; CDR3 DNA: TGTGCCAGCTCACCAGGGGCGGACAGGGTTCAGCCCCAGCATTTT
J gene: TRBJ2-3; clone size: many; D gene: .; V gene: TRBV28; CDR3 protein: CASSDIDTQYF; CDR3 DNA: TGTGCCAGCAGCGACATAGATACGCAGTATTTT
J gene: TRBJ1-1; clone size: many; D gene: .; V gene: TRBV3-1; CDR3 protein: CASSGPSGNTEAFF; CDR3 DNA: TGTGCCAGCTCCGGGCCGAGCGGGAACACTGAAGCTTTCTTT
J gene: TRBJ2-1; clone size: few; D gene: .; V gene: TRBV6-2/TRBV6-3; CDR3 protein: CASMESSPYNEQFF; CDR3 DNA: TGTGCCAGCATGGAGTCCAGCCCCTACAATGAGCAGTTCTTC
J gene: TRBJ2-1; clone size: many; D gene: TRBD2; V gene: TRBV28; CDR3 protein: CASVGWVAGVMGNEQFF; CDR3 DNA: TGTGCCAGCGTAGGTTGGGTAGCGGGAGTTATGGGAAATGAGCAGTTCTTC
J gene: TRBJ2-7; clone size: .; D gene: TRBD2; V gene: TRBV5-1; CDR3 protein: CASARAGGYEQYF; CDR3 DNA: TGCGCCAGCGCTAGAGCGGGGGGCTACGAGCAGTACTTC
J gene: TRBJ2-7; clone size: .; D gene: .; V gene: TRBV27; CDR3 protein: CASSLSHGYRTYEQYF; CDR3 DNA: TGTGCCAGCAGTTTATCTCACGGATACCGGACCTACGAGCAGTACTTC
J gene: TRBJ2-1; clone size: many; D gene: .; V gene: TRBV6-2/TRBV6-3; CDR3 protein: CASFSGWPNEQFF; CDR3 DNA: TGTGCCAGTTTTTCGGGATGGCCCAATGAGCAGTTCTTC
J gene: TRBJ2-2; clone size: .; D gene: .; V gene: TRBV5-5; CDR3 protein: CASTPGAGFNTGELFF; CDR3 DNA: TGTGCCAGCACACCTGGGGCGGGGTTCAACACCGGGGAGCTGTTTTTT
J gene: TRBJ2-3; clone size: .; D gene: TRBD2; V gene: TRBV29-1; CDR3 protein: CSVPGPGGTDTQYF; CDR3 DNA: TGCAGCGTTCCGGGGCCCGGGGGGACAGATACGCAGTATTTT
J gene: TRBJ2-7; clone size: few; D gene: .; V gene: TRBV5-1; CDR3 protein: CASSSVYRTHYEQYF; CDR3 DNA: TGCGCCAGCAGCTCGGTCTACCGGACTCACTACGAGCAGTACTTC
J gene: TRBJ1-1; clone size: .; D gene: .; V gene: TRBV19; CDR3 protein: CASSRSRVVVTEAFF; CDR3 DNA: TGTGCCAGTAGTAGGTCGCGGGTAGTGGTGACTGAAGCTTTCTTT
J gene: TRBJ2-7; clone size: few; D gene: .; V gene: TRBV4-1; CDR3 protein: CASSQSVSGRDF; CDR3 DNA: TGCGCCAGCAGCCAATCTGTGTCGGGACGAGACTTC
J gene: TRBJ1-1; clone size: many; D gene: TRBD1; V gene: TRBV6-1; CDR3 protein: CASSESPGTGKEAFF; CDR3 DNA: TGTGCCAGCAGCGAGAGTCCCGGGACAGGGAAGGAAGCTTTCTTT
J gene: TRBJ2-5; clone size: many; D gene: .; V gene: TRBV2; CDR3 protein: CASSEQSETQYF; CDR3 DNA: TGTGCCAGCAGTGAACAATCGGAGACCCAGTACTTC